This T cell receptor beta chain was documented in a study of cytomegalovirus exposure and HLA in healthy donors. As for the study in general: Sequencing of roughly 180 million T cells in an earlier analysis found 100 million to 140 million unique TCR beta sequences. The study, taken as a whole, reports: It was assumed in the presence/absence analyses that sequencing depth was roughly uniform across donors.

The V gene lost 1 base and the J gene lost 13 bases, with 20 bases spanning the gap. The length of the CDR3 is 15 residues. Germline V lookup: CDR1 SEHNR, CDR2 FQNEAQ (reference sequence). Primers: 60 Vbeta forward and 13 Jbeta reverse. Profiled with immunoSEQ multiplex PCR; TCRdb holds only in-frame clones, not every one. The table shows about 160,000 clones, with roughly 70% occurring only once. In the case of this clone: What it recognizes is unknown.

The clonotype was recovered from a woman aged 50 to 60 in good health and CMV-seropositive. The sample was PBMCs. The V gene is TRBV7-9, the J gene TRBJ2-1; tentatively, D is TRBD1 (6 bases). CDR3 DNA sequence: TGTGCCAGCAGCTTAGTTGCACCCACCGGGACACACCAGTTCTTC. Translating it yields CASSLVAPTGTHQFF. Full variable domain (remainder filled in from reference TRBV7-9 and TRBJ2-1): DTGVSQNPRHKITKRGQNVTFRCDPISEHNRLYWYRQTLGQGPEFLTYFQNEAQLEKSRLLSDRFSAERPKGSFSTLEIQRTEQGDSAMYLCASSLVAPTGTHQFFGPGTRLTVL.